The 18 T cell receptor beta chains below were found in one sample sequenced in a study of blood T cell repertoires in COVID-19. Sequencing was performed with immunoSEQ multiplex PCR; in TCRdb, only in-frame clones are kept and a portion is missing. Of about 220,000 clones listed, about 90% are singletons. The specimen sequenced was peripheral blood. The origin of the receptors is a young woman who had recovered from COVID-19.

The chain recombines TRBV9 with TRBJ2-7, with D unclear. CDR1 SGDLS and CDR2 YYNGEE come from the germline V gene. This CDR3 has 14 amino acids. Trimming shortened V by 0 bases and J by 0 bases, and 7 bases separated the two germline ends. CDR3 DNA: TGTGCCAGCAGCGTAGATCCGAGCTCCTACGAGCAGTACTTC. Encoded protein: CASSVDPSSYEQYF.

The rearrangement joins TRBV9 to TRBJ2-1, with unresolved D. The CDR3 spans 13 residues. The V and J ends lost 0 bases and 10 bases respectively, with 11 bases between them. Germline V gene lookup returns CDR1 SGDLS and CDR2 YYNGEE. CDR3 sequence reads: CASSVVSFGEQFF. DNA of the CDR3: TGTGCCAGCAGCGTAGTAAGTTTCGGGGAGCAGTTCTTC.

This sequence joins TRBV7-9 and TRBJ1-5, with 8 nucleotides matching TRBD1. Germline assignment: CDR1 SEHNR and CDR2 FQNEAQ (reference sequence). The CDR3 totals 14 residues. V shed 4 bases, J shed 4 bases, and the junction held 3 bases outside the gene matches. The CDR3 sequence is CASSSTGGNQPQHF. As DNA, the CDR3 is TGTGCCAGCAGCTCTACAGGGGGAAATCAGCCCCAGCATTTT.

The CDR3 here is CAWSVRAGGHTDTQYF. CDR3 nucleotides: TGTGCCTGGAGTGTACGGGCGGGGGGGCACACAGATACGCAGTATTTT. The chain uses TRBV30 and TRBJ2-3, with 9 bases identical to TRBD2. From germline, CDR1 is GTSNPN and CDR2 SVGIG (reference sequence). CDR3 length: 16 residues. The ends lost 0 bases at V and 2 bases at J; junction bases unmatched: 6.

V usage is TRBV18 and J usage is TRBJ2-7; the match to TRBD1 covers 7 bases. In germline, CDR1 is KGHSH, CDR2 LQKENI. The CDR3 extends over 14 amino acids. J was trimmed by 6 bases and V by 3 bases; bases with no gene match: 8. The CDR3 nucleotides read TGTGCCAGCTCACCCATAGAACAGGGGTCCGAGCAGTACTTC. Amino acid sequence: CASSPIEQGSEQYF.

The V call is TRBV9, the J call TRBJ2-3, with TRBD2 identical over 9 bases. Germline-derived CDR1 and CDR2 are SGDLS and YYNGEE. This CDR3 region has 15 residues. After removal of 4 bases from V and 4 bases from J, the junction contained 7 bases not matched to a gene. The CDR3 region has the DNA TGTGCCAGCAGCCCGGCTAGCGGGAACTCAGATACGCAGTATTTT. Residues: CASSPASGNSDTQYF.

The V and J genes are TRBV11-2 and TRBJ2-1; D gene uncertain. The V gene lost 5 bases and the J gene lost 0 bases, with 14 bases spanning the gap. The CDR3 covers 16 residues. Germline CDR1 is SGHAT and CDR2 is FQNNGV. The CDR3 spells CASSLFLTDSYNEQFF. The CDR3 DNA reads as TGTGCCAGCAGCCTCTTCCTAACAGACTCCTACAATGAGCAGTTCTTC.

The chain combines TRBV18 with TRBJ2-5, with 9 bases that match TRBD1. Looked up from germline, CDR1 is KGHSH and CDR2 is LQKENI. The V and J ends lost 3 bases and 4 bases, in that order; junction bases with no gene match: 15. The CDR3 has 18 amino acids. CDR3 sequence reads: CASSPGDRVFGLGETQYF. CDR3 nucleotide sequence: TGTGCCAGCTCACCTGGGGACAGGGTGTTCGGTTTGGGAGAGACCCAGTACTTC.

The chain is built from TRBV7-9 and TRBJ2-5; TRBD2 agrees at 16 bases. The CDR3 extends over 16 amino acids. Germline-derived CDR1 and CDR2 are SEHNR and FQNEAQ (reference sequence). V was clipped by 5 bases and J by 3 bases; unmatched bases: 3. CDR3 residues: CASSPGTSGGEETQYF. The CDR3 nucleotides read TGTGCCAGCAGCCCCGGGACTAGCGGGGGGGAAGAGACCCAGTACTTC.

The chain couples TRBV7-3 to TRBJ2-1; D call uncertain. V was pared by 0 bases and J by 6 bases, with 6 bases between. The germline CDR1 and CDR2 sequences are SGHTA and FQGTGA. This CDR3 has 13 amino acids. The DNA for the CDR3 is TGTGCCAGCAGCTTAACGCGAGCCAATGAGCAGTTCTTC. Translated, it gives CASSLTRANEQFF.

The rearrangement joins TRBV5-4 to TRBJ2-3; the D gene is possibly TRBD2 (7 bases). The V gene's germline CDR1 is SGHNT and CDR2 YYREEE (reference sequence). V lost 3 bases, J lost 1 base, and 15 bases lay in between. The CDR3 is 16 residues long. The CDR3 region has the DNA TGTGCCAGCAGCTCCTGGAGAGGGGGGGGCACAGATACGCAGTATTTT. Its translation is CASSSWRGGGTDTQYF.

This clone showed up just a few times. The rearrangement links TRBV3-1 (or the pseudogene TRBV3-2) to TRBJ1-2; TRBD1 is a possible D gene (5 bases). Per the germline V gene, CDR1 is LGHDT and CDR2 is YNNKEL (reference sequence). Trimming took off 5 bases at V and 5 bases at J, with 18 bases between the two ends. The CDR3 consists of 15 residues. The CDR3 spells CASSNRGLKHYGYTF. The CDR3 DNA sequence: TGTGCCAGCAGCAACCGGGGGTTGAAGCATTATGGCTACACCTTC.

The chain joins TRBV5-4 to TRBJ2-2, with 7 bases lining up with TRBD1. The CDR3 covers 17 residues. Germline V gene lookup returns CDR1 SGHNT and CDR2 YYREEE (reference sequence). J gave up 4 bases and V 2 bases, and 11 bases lay outside the gene matches. Written as DNA, the CDR3 is TGTGCCAGCAGCTTATTACAGGGGACGTTGGGCACCGGGGAGCTGTTTTTT. Amino acid sequence: CASSLLQGTLGTGELFF.

This chain uses TRBV13 with TRBJ2-2; a weak D match, TRBD1 (5 bases). The CDR3 sequence is 17 residues long. The germline V gene encodes CDR1 PRHDT and CDR2 FYEKMQ (reference sequence). V was trimmed by 2 bases and J by 6 bases, leaving 19 bases between them. This chain's CDR3 is CASSLSLQGFLSGELFF. As DNA, the CDR3 is TGTGCCAGCAGCTTAAGTTTGCAGGGATTTTTGTCCGGGGAGCTGTTTTTT.

The V and J genes are TRBV5-1 and TRBJ1-1; D unclear. CDR3 length: 13 amino acids. Germline assignment: CDR1 SGHRS and CDR2 YFSETQ. Trimming cost V 2 bases and J 1 base, with 6 bases left between them. CDR3 sequence reads: CASSLRGNTEAFF. For the CDR3, the DNA is TGCGCCAGCAGCTTAAGAGGGAACACTGAAGCTTTCTTT.

The rearrangement links TRBV10-3 to TRBJ1-1; unclear D gene. This CDR3 has 13 amino acids. Germline assignment: CDR1 ENHRY and CDR2 SYGVKD. Trimming took 3 bases from V and 0 from J, leaving 5 bases between them. CDR3 loop: CAISDTLNTEAFF. The CDR3 DNA reads TGTGCCATCAGTGACACACTGAACACTGAAGCTTTCTTT.

This chain links TRBV19 with TRBJ2-6, with 8 bases lining up with TRBD1. Germline V lookup: CDR1 LNHDA, CDR2 SQIVND (reference sequence). The CDR3 extends over 18 amino acids. After removal of 4 bases from V and 0 bases from J, the junction contained 8 bases not matched to a gene. The chain's CDR3 is CASSKGRRGPSGANVLTF. For the CDR3, the DNA is TGTGCCAGTAGTAAGGGTCGCAGGGGGCCCTCTGGGGCCAACGTCCTGACTTTC.

This clone was counted between two and nine times. The gene calls are TRBV18 and TRBJ2-7, with unresolved D. Trimming removed 2 bases from V and 2 bases from J, with 10 bases in between. This CDR3 spans 14 amino acids. CDR1 is KGHSH, CDR2 LQKENI, per germline. This CDR3 reads CASSPTISAYEQYF. CDR3 coding DNA: TGTGCCAGCTCACCAACAATATCCGCCTACGAGCAGTACTTC. The whole variable domain, filled in from reference TRBV18 and TRBJ2-7, reads NAGVMQNPRHLVRRRGQEARLRCSPMKGHSHVYWYRQLPEEGLKFMVYLQKENIIDESGMPKERFSAEFPKEGPSILRIQQVVRGDSAAYFCASSPTISAYEQYFGPGTRLTVT.